Listed below are T cell receptor beta chains from one sample, sequenced in a study of shared clonotypes between healthy human individuals. Here immunoSEQ multiplex PCR was the method, and the copy in TCRdb shows in-frame clones only, minus some. The sample records around 2.3 million clones, 90% to 96% being singletons. Material: naive CD4+ T cells sorted from blood. All receptors come from a man aged 18 to 29 in good health. Each CDR3 is given with its conserved first and last residue. The D gene is left open where the match is weak. Clone size is stated in some rows and not others, as once, few, many or a class when expanded.

>TRBV18|-|TRBD2|TRBJ2-3
CASSPSGGITDTQYF
TGTGCCAGCTCACCCAGCGGGGGGATCACAGATACGCAGTATTTT
>TRBV7-2|-|-|TRBJ2-3
CASGGRVSTDTQYF
TGTGCCAGCGGGGGGCGGGTTAGCACAGATACGCAGTATTTT
>TRBV19|-|-|TRBJ1-5
CASSLGVNQPQHF
TGTGCCAGTAGCCTCGGCGTGAATCAGCCCCAGCATTTT
>TRBV7-8|-|TRBD1|TRBJ1-5
CASSRQGSQPQHF
TGTGCCAGCAGCCGACAGGGGAGCCAGCCCCAGCATTTT
>TRBV19|-|-|TRBJ2-1
CASTPRDIYNEQFF
TGTGCCAGTACTCCTAGGGACATATACAATGAGCAGTTCTTC
>TRBV6-1|-|-|TRBJ1-4
CASSEATADEKLFF
TGTGCCAGCAGTGAAGCCACCGCGGATGAAAAACTGTTTTTT
>TRBV27|once|-|TRBJ1-2
CASSFLLSGQIYGYTF
TGTGCCAGCAGTTTTTTGCTTTCGGGGCAGATCTATGGCTACACCTTC
>TRBV5-6|-|-|TRBJ2-7
CASGRGSLTYEQYF
TGTGCCAGCGGAAGGGGGTCCCTAACCTACGAGCAGTACTTC
>TRBV6-6|-|-|TRBJ2-7
CASSYRTADSLYEQYF
TGTGCCAGCAGTTACCGGACAGCCGACTCCCTCTACGAGCAGTACTTC
>TRBV15|-|-|TRBJ2-1
CATSRDRGAGNLLF
TGTGCCACCAGCAGAGATAGGGGAGCAGGGAATTTGCTCTTC
>TRBV11-2|-|-|TRBJ2-7
CASSSLDRSYEQYF
TGTGCCAGCAGCTCCCTAGACAGGTCCTACGAGCAGTACTTC
>TRBV18|-|-|TRBJ2-7
CASSPQEAYEQYF
TGTGCCAGCTCACCACAGGAAGCCTACGAGCAGTACTTC
>TRBV30|-|-|TRBJ1-2
CAWSNGVGYTF
TGTGCCTGGTCAAACGGGGTTGGCTACACCTTC
>TRBV5-1|-|TRBD1|TRBJ1-1
CASSLGDRPLDTEAFF
TGCGCCAGCAGCTTGGGGGACAGACCACTTGACACTGAAGCTTTCTTT
>TRBV6-6|-|TRBD2|TRBJ2-2
CASSLAGGIAGELFF
TGTGCCAGCAGCCTAGCGGGAGGGATCGCCGGGGAGCTGTTTTTT
>TRBV10-3|-|-|TRBJ2-3
CAISENPPGKDTQYF
TGTGCCATCAGTGAGAATCCCCCGGGGAAAGATACGCAGTATTTT
>TRBV2|-|-|TRBJ2-2
CASRSPTGGELFF
TGTGCCAGCAGATCTCCGACCGGCGGGGAGCTGTTTTTT
>TRBV6-6|-|-|TRBJ2-7
CASSRGQGTYEQYF
TGTGCCAGCAGTCGGGGGCAGGGGACCTACGAGCAGTACTTC
>TRBV20-1|-|-|TRBJ2-5
CSARAGFTEYF
TGCAGTGCTAGGGCAGGTTTTACTGAGTACTTC
>TRBV28|-|-|TRBJ2-7
CASSLSGPPEQYF
TGTGCCAGCAGCCTCTCGGGGCCCCCCGAGCAGTACTTC
>TRBV2|-|-|TRBJ2-7
CASSVEAPYEQYF
TGTGCCAGCAGTGTAGAGGCACCCTACGAGCAGTACTTC
>TRBV5-1|-|-|TRBJ1-1
CASSPYSGGATEAFF
TGCGCCAGCAGCCCTTACTCCGGGGGGGCCACTGAAGCTTTCTTT
>TRBV9|once|TRBD2|TRBJ2-1
CASSVTSGSYNEQFF
TGTGCCAGCAGCGTGACTAGCGGGAGTTACAATGAGCAGTTCTTC
>TRBV7-2|-|TRBD1|TRBJ1-5
CASSQTGGYQPQHF
TGTGCCAGCAGCCAAACAGGGGGCTATCAGCCCCAGCATTTT
>TRBV12-5|-|-|TRBJ2-7
CASASSVEQFYEQYF
TGTGCTAGTGCCTCCTCTGTGGAACAGTTCTACGAGCAGTACTTC
>TRBV15|-|-|TRBJ2-6
CATSRGWGAGANVLTF
TGTGCCACCAGCAGAGGGTGGGGAGCCGGGGCCAACGTCCTGACTTTC
>TRBV6-5|-|-|TRBJ1-1
CASTRDNTEAFF
TGTGCCAGCACCAGGGACAACACTGAAGCTTTCTTT
>TRBV30|-|TRBD2|TRBJ2-5
CAWSATGLAAQETQYF
TGTGCCTGGAGTGCTACGGGACTAGCGGCTCAAGAGACCCAGTACTTC
>TRBV6-1|-|-|TRBJ2-7
CASSEYNEQYF
TGTGCCAGCAGTGAATATAACGAGCAGTACTTC
>TRBV30|-|-|TRBJ2-3
CAWSRTDTQYF
TGTGCCTGGAGCAGAACAGATACGCAGTATTTT
>TRBV6-1|-|TRBD1|TRBJ1-5
CASSNRTGRQPQHF
TGTGCCAGCAGTAATCGGACAGGGCGTCAGCCCCAGCATTTT
>TRBV19|-|TRBD2|TRBJ2-7
CASSNQGLAFYEQYF
TGTGCCAGTAGTAATCAGGGACTAGCGTTCTACGAGCAGTACTTC
>TRBV19|once|TRBD1|TRBJ1-1
CASSPWTGGGTEAFF
TGTGCCAGTAGTCCGTGGACAGGGGGCGGCACTGAAGCTTTCTTT
>TRBV30|-|-|TRBJ2-3
CAWMGDQIDTQYF
TGTGCCTGGATGGGGGATCAAATAGATACGCAGTATTTT
>TRBV19|-|-|TRBJ1-1
CASSMRSPNMNTEAFF
TGTGCCAGTAGTATGAGGTCACCAAACATGAACACTGAAGCTTTCTTT
>TRBV7-9|-|TRBD1|TRBJ1-2
CASSPGQGDYGYTF
TGTGCCAGCAGCCCGGGACAGGGGGACTATGGCTACACCTTC
>TRBV2|-|-|TRBJ2-5
CASSAPGAQETQYF
TGTGCCAGCAGTGCACCAGGGGCCCAAGAGACCCAGTACTTC
>TRBV7-3|-|TRBD1|TRBJ1-6
CASSFTGGWDSPLHF
TGTGCCAGCAGCTTTACAGGGGGCTGGGATTCACCCCTCCACTTT
>TRBV4-1|-|TRBD2|TRBJ2-3
CASSQDEAGVFWDTQYF
TGCGCCAGCAGCCAAGATGAGGCGGGAGTGTTTTGGGATACGCAGTATTTT
>TRBV10-3|-|-|TRBJ2-7
CAISAVRGQTYEQYF
TGTGCCATCAGCGCCGTCCGGGGGCAGACCTACGAGCAGTACTTC
>TRBV7-2|-|-|TRBJ2-7
CASSLSRLKPYEQYF
TGTGCCAGCAGCTTATCGAGACTTAAGCCCTACGAGCAGTACTTC
>TRBV5-1|-|-|TRBJ1-2
CASSLGDFYYGYTF
TGCGCCAGCAGCTTGGGCGACTTTTACTATGGCTACACCTTC
>TRBV18|-|-|TRBJ1-1
CASSPPDRNTEAFF
TGTGCCAGCTCACCACCCGACAGGAACACTGAAGCTTTCTTT
>TRBV10-3|-|-|TRBJ1-4
CAISEYGVKEKLFF
TGTGCCATCAGTGAGTACGGGGTCAAGGAAAAACTGTTTTTT
>TRBV5-6|-|-|TRBJ2-7
CASSLGGNLYEQYF
TGTGCCAGCAGCTTGGGGGGAAATCTATACGAGCAGTACTTC
>TRBV11-2|-|TRBD1|TRBJ1-6
CASSLGTGVGSPLHF
TGTGCCAGCAGCTTAGGGACAGGGGTTGGCTCACCCCTCCACTTT
>TRBV6-5|-|-|TRBJ1-4
CASSLRGSRNEKLFF
TGTGCCAGCAGCCTCCGAGGCAGCCGTAATGAAAAACTGTTTTTT
>TRBV18|-|TRBD2|TRBJ2-5
CASSPPSGSRETQYF
TGTGCCAGCTCACCGCCTAGCGGGAGTCGGGAGACCCAGTACTTC
>TRBV13|-|-|TRBJ2-1
CASSFPPGHYNEQFF
TGTGCCAGCAGCTTCCCCCCTGGTCACTACAATGAGCAGTTCTTC
>TRBV28|-|-|TRBJ1-6
CASRAARGNSPLHF
TGTGCCAGCAGGGCCGCCAGGGGCAATTCACCCCTCCACTTT